There are many counts of the clone carrying this T cell receptor beta chain. This sample is drawn from a study of identical twins. Template switching created a universal primer site, and the cDNA included unique molecular identifiers. TCRdb re-called the 5' RACE reads with MiXCR, one entry per CDR3 protein. This table holds 500,000 to 550,000 distinct CDR3 sequences, about 20% found once. Trimming removed 2 bases from V and 2 bases from J, with 6 bases in between. Per the germline V gene, CDR1 is MNHNY and CDR2 is SVGAGI (reference sequence). There are 13 residues in the CDR3. This sample also appeared in a second study, on T cells expressing NK-cell markers.

The source of this sequence is a woman younger than 30 in good health. The chain employs TRBV6-6 and TRBJ1-2; D gene uncertain. Sequencing was done on a sample of CD4+ T cells sorted from blood. The CDR3 reads CASSYPQNYGYTF. The CDR3 DNA sequence: TGTGCCAGCAGTTACCCACAAAACTATGGCTACACCTTC.